Each of the 32 T cell receptor beta chains below was sequenced from the same sample in a study of blood T cell repertoires in COVID-19. TCRdb's table, derived via immunoSEQ multiplex PCR, lists solely in-frame clones and lacks some. The sample consists of some 220,000 clones, around 81% of them appearing once. The sample comprised peripheral blood. The receptors were gathered from a woman aged 55 to 70 with active or convalescent COVID-19.

This sequence joins TRBV24-1 and TRBJ2-1; D gene unclear. Germline-derived CDR1 and CDR2 are KGHDR and SFDVKD. Trimming removed 0 bases at V and 8 bases at J, with 7 bases between. This CDR3 is built from 13 residues. The CDR3 sequence is CATSDLSFDEQFF. DNA for the CDR3: TGTGCCACCAGTGATTTGAGCTTCGATGAGCAGTTCTTC.

The chain couples TRBV3-1 (or the pseudogene TRBV3-2) to TRBJ1-6; TRBD1 is a possible D gene (5 bases). Per germline, CDR1 LGHDT and CDR2 YNNKEL (reference sequence). V was trimmed by 1 base and J by 6 bases, leaving 7 bases between them. The CDR3 spans 14 residues. The CDR3 nucleotides are TGTGCCAGCAGCCAAGGCAGGGCTAATTCACCCCTCCACTTT. Protein: CASSQGRANSPLHF.

The chain carries TRBV4-1 and TRBJ1-2; tentative D call: TRBD1 (5 bases). Germline CDR1 is MGHRA and CDR2 is YSYEKL. The CDR3 sequence is 14 residues long. V was clipped by 1 base and J by 6 bases, with 12 bases between them. The CDR3 here is CASSQGAGMNGYTF. DNA for the CDR3: TGCGCCAGCAGCCAAGGGGCAGGGATGAATGGCTACACCTTC.

The rearrangement links TRBV2 to TRBJ2-5; 7 bases map to TRBD2. The CDR3 runs 13 residues. The junction had 8 bases not matched to a gene; V was cut back by 8 bases and J by 5 bases. Germline loops: CDR1 SNHLY, CDR2 FYNNEI. CDR3 DNA: TGTGCCAGCGGGAGGGCTAGCAGGGAGACCCAGTACTTC. Translating gives CASGRASRETQYF.

The chain employs TRBV5-1 and TRBJ2-3; D uncertain. This CDR3 has 15 residues. V gave up 1 base and J gave up 2 bases, with 11 bases separating them. Germline CDR1 and CDR2: SGHRS and YFSETQ. CDR3 in amino acids: CASSLSSDPTDTQYF. Here the CDR3 DNA reads TGCGCCAGCAGCTTGTCGTCAGATCCCACAGATACGCAGTATTTT.

The chain couples TRBV7-2 to TRBJ2-3; tentatively, D is TRBD2 (5 bases). Deletions cut 1 base from V and 2 bases from J, with 10 bases between. Germline V gene lookup returns CDR1 SGHTA and CDR2 FQGNSA. This CDR3 has 15 residues. The CDR3 is CASSLGGVLTDTQYF. CDR3 DNA: TGTGCCAGCAGCTTAGGGGGAGTCCTCACAGATACGCAGTATTTT.

The chain joins TRBV7-8 to TRBJ2-1, with D unclear. The CDR3 is 12 amino acids. V lost 5 bases and J lost 6, with 8 bases in between. CDR1 and CDR2 (germline): SGHVS, FQNEAQ. The CDR3 sequence is CASSLDSNEQFF. Here the CDR3 DNA reads TGTGCCAGCAGCCTTGACTCCAATGAGCAGTTCTTC.

The CDR3 here is CASSGTSGRYNEQFF. CDR3 bases: TGTGCCAGCAGTGGGACTAGCGGGAGGTACAATGAGCAGTTCTTC. The rearrangement uses TRBV2 and TRBJ2-1; 14 bases fit TRBD2. Germline CDR1 SNHLY, CDR2 FYNNEI. The junction had 0 bases not matched to a gene; V was cut back by 4 bases and J by 4 bases. The CDR3 spans 15 residues.

V gene TRBV25-1 combines with J gene TRBJ2-7, with unresolved D. The length of the CDR3 is 14 residues. V was trimmed by 1 base and J by 6 bases, leaving 13 bases between them. CDR1 and CDR2 from the germline V gene are MGHDK and SYGVNS. The CDR3 DNA reads as TGTGCCAGCAGTGAATGGTTCGAGTATGGCGAGCAGTACTTC. It encodes CASSEWFEYGEQYF.

The chain employs TRBV19 and TRBJ2-2, with 10 nucleotides matching TRBD1. V was pared by 1 base and J by 3 bases, with 2 bases of the junction left unmatched. Germline-derived CDR1 and CDR2 are LNHDA and SQIVND (reference sequence). The CDR3 consists of 16 residues. The CDR3 DNA reads as TGTGCCAGTAGTATAGCCGGGACAGGGGACACCGGGGAGCTGTTTTTT. Translating gives CASSIAGTGDTGELFF.

The V and J genes are TRBV7-9 and TRBJ2-2; D perhaps matches TRBD1 (6 bases). This CDR3 region has 16 residues. The V end lost 5 bases, the J end lost 3 bases, and 16 bases lay between the germline ends. The germline V gene encodes CDR1 SEHNR and CDR2 FQNEAQ (reference sequence). Written as DNA, the CDR3 is TGTGCCAGCAGCGAAATGCCGGGACATTACACCGGGGAGCTGTTTTTT. Protein product: CASSEMPGHYTGELFF.

This CDR3 is CASSVSGQGSPGGWTSRGFF. The DNA of the CDR3 is TGTGCCAGCAGCGTCTCGGGACAGGGGTCCCCCGGGGGGTGGACTAGCCGGGGGTTCTTC. The V and J genes are TRBV11-3 and TRBJ2-1, with 10 bases fitting TRBD1. CDR1 is SGHNT and CDR2 is YENEEA in the germline V gene. The CDR3 has 20 residues. V shed 5 bases and J 15 bases; nucleotides not matched to a gene: 31.

V and J are TRBV29-1 and TRBJ1-1; D is unresolved. CDR1 is SQVTM and CDR2 is ANQGSEA in the germline V gene. The length of the CDR3 is 12 residues. Trimming stripped 6 bases from V and 10 bases from J, with 18 bases between. Written as DNA, the CDR3 is TGCAGCGTGGGAAGACACAACCGGGGAGCTTTCTTT. Its translation: CSVGRHNRGAFF. Complete variable domain (other parts from reference TRBV29-1 and TRBJ1-1): SAVISQKPSRDICQRGTSLTIQCQVDSQVTMMFWYRQQPGQSLTLIATANQGSEATYESGFVIDKFPISRPNLTFSTLTVSNMSPEDSSIYLCSVGRHNRGAFFGQGTRLTVV.

This sequence joins TRBV11-2 and TRBJ2-3; weak D call: TRBD2 (5 bases). V dropped 11 bases and J dropped 6 bases, with 18 bases sitting between them. From germline, CDR1 is SGHAT and CDR2 FQNNGV. CDR3 size: 13 residues. CDR3 residues: CAGRRGSEDTQYF. In DNA form, the CDR3 reads TGTGCCGGGAGACGGGGTAGTGAGGATACGCAGTATTTT.

This chain uses TRBV11-3 with TRBJ2-7; TRBD2 is a possible D gene (5 bases). The V gene's germline CDR1 is SGHNT and CDR2 YENEEA. The CDR3 runs to 14 residues. V lost 1 base, J lost 3 bases, and 10 bases lay in between. The CDR3 region is CASSLAGSDYEQYF. The CDR3 DNA reads as TGTGCCAGCAGCTTAGCGGGATCAGACTACGAGCAGTACTTC.

The V call is TRBV28, the J call TRBJ1-6, with D possibly matching TRBD1 (5 bases). CDR3 length: 14 amino acids. Germline V CDR1 and CDR2: MDHEN, SYDVKM. Trimming left V 1 base short and J 7 bases short, with 8 bases between. The CDR3 reads CASSLSGANSPLHF. The CDR3 nucleotides read TGTGCCAGCAGTTTATCTGGGGCGAATTCACCCCTCCACTTT.

The V gene is TRBV2, the J gene TRBJ2-7; D ambiguous. Germline CDR1 and CDR2: SNHLY and FYNNEI. V was pared by 8 bases and J by 5 bases, with 16 bases between. This CDR3 contains 13 residues. CDR3 DNA sequence: TGTGCCAGCGTAGTGCTAGGATTTAACGAGCAGTACTTC. Its translation: CASVVLGFNEQYF.

The chain carries TRBV10-3 and TRBJ1-1, with D tentatively TRBD1 (6 bases). Germline V gene sequence: CDR1 ENHRY, CDR2 SYGVKD. V was shortened by 2 bases and J by 0 bases, with 13 bases between the two germline ends. The CDR3 has 16 amino acids. As DNA, the CDR3 is TGTGCCATCAGTGAGGAGGGGGGGGAATTGAACACTGAAGCTTTCTTT. It yields the protein CAISEEGGELNTEAFF.

The chain uses TRBV7-9 and TRBJ2-1; 15 nucleotides align to TRBD2. Trimming took 1 base from V and 4 from J; bases not matched to a gene: 8. This CDR3 is 19 amino acids long. Germline V CDR1 and CDR2: SEHNR, FQNEAQ (reference sequence). The CDR3 DNA reads as TGTGCCAGCAGCTTAGACCGGACTAGCGGGGGGGTCCTTTACAATGAGCAGTTCTTC. Its protein product is CASSLDRTSGGVLYNEQFF.

Here the CDR3 reads CASSPLTGTGTEAFF. CDR3 bases: TGTGCCAGCAGCCCGCTGACAGGGACGGGCACTGAAGCTTTCTTT. The rearrangement uses TRBV5-6 and TRBJ1-1; 7 bases are a match to TRBD1. J lost 4 bases, V lost 4 bases, and 10 bases had no gene match. The CDR3 spans 15 residues. The germline CDR1 and CDR2 sequences are SGHDT and YYEEEE.

CDR3 amino acids: CASRRTGSEQYF. DNA for the CDR3: TGTGCCAGCAGACGGACGGGGTCCGAGCAGTACTTC. The chain couples TRBV12-3 or TRBV12-4 to TRBJ2-7, with D tentatively TRBD2 (5 bases). With 6 bases removed from V and 6 bases from J, the gap between germline ends came to 12 bases. The CDR3 covers 12 residues.

V and J are TRBV6-6 and TRBJ1-1, with D perhaps matching TRBD1 (6 bases). The CDR3 spans 14 residues. With 4 bases removed from V and 1 base from J, the gap between germline ends came to 10 bases. Germline loops: CDR1 MNHNY, CDR2 SVGAGI (reference sequence). As DNA, the CDR3 is TGTGCCAGCAGTTTAAAGACAGGGAACACTGAAGCTTTCTTT. Translating gives CASSLKTGNTEAFF.

The V call is TRBV7-9, the J call TRBJ1-1, with D perhaps TRBD1 (5 bases). The CDR3 is 14 residues long. V was clipped by 2 bases and J by 6 bases, with 13 bases between them. Germline V gives CDR1 SEHNR, CDR2 FQNEAQ (reference sequence). CDR3 bases: TGTGCCAGCAGCTTAACCGGGGGGTGGCCTGAAGCTTTCTTT. This encodes CASSLTGGWPEAFF.

The chain recombines TRBV20-1 with TRBJ1-2, with D hard to call. The ends were cut back, 3 bases at V and 4 bases at J, with 9 bases in the middle. Germline lookup yields CDR1 DFQATT and CDR2 SNEGSKA (reference sequence). The CDR3 loop spans 12 amino acids. CDR3 DNA sequence: TGCAGTGCTAGTGGCGGGAGCTATGGCTACACCTTC. Protein product: CSASGGSYGYTF.

The V and J genes are TRBV10-3 and TRBJ1-1; TRBD1 aligns across 9 bases. With V trimmed by 5 bases and J by 4 bases, 8 bases remained unmatched. CDR1 and CDR2 (germline): ENHRY, SYGVKD. This CDR3 has 15 amino acids. CDR3 sequence: CAISFSGTGPTEAFF. CDR3 DNA sequence: TGTGCCATCAGTTTCTCCGGGACAGGGCCCACTGAAGCTTTCTTT.

This chain uses TRBV7-6 with TRBJ2-1, with D unclear. CDR1 is SGHVS and CDR2 is FNYEAQ in the germline V gene. Trimming removed 3 bases from V and 6 bases from J, with 9 bases in between. This CDR3 is built from 13 residues. The CDR3 sequence is CASSLTPINEQFF. The CDR3 DNA reads as TGTGCCAGCAGCTTGACTCCGATCAATGAGCAGTTCTTC.

The V call is TRBV29-1, the J call TRBJ2-1; D perhaps matches TRBD1 (6 bases). V lost 6 bases, J lost 4 bases, and 13 bases lay in between. CDR3 size: 13 residues. Germline loops: CDR1 SQVTM, CDR2 ANQGSEA. CDR3: CSVEQGPYNEQFF. The DNA of the CDR3 is TGCAGCGTGGAACAGGGCCCATACAATGAGCAGTTCTTC.

In the case of this clone: Sequence at one end of the junction differs from germline and may be a read error. In nucleotides, the CDR3 is TGTGCTAGCAGCCCGTGGGGGGTGAGCTCCTACAATGAGCAGTTCTTC. Its protein product is CASSPWGVSSYNEQFF. The gene calls are TRBV7-7 and TRBJ2-1; possibly TRBD2 for D (6 bases). Looked up from germline, CDR1 is SSHAT and CDR2 is FNYEAQ (reference sequence). CDR3 size: 16 residues.

J is TRBJ2-2 and V is TRBV19, with D possibly TRBD2 on 5 matching bases. CDR1 and CDR2 (germline): LNHDA, SQIVND (reference sequence). The CDR3 has 12 amino acids. The germline V and J ends were trimmed by 8 bases and 2 bases, with 6 bases remaining between them. This CDR3 is CASSSNTGELFF. In nucleotides, the CDR3 is TGTGCCAGTTCTAGCAACACCGGGGAGCTGTTTTTT. Combining the CDR3 with reference TRBV19 and TRBJ2-2 gives the whole variable domain DGGITQSPKYLFRKEGQNVTLSCEQNLNHDAMYWYRQDPGQGLRLIYYSQIVNDFQKGDIAEGYSVSREKKESFPLTVTSAQKNPTAFYLCASSSNTGELFFGEGSRLTVL.

V and J are TRBV27 and TRBJ1-3, with TRBD1 as a possible D gene (5 bases). The V gene's germline CDR1 is MNHEY and CDR2 SMNVEV (reference sequence). Trimming stripped 2 bases from V and 4 bases from J, with 9 bases between. The CDR3 sequence is 14 residues long. The DNA of the CDR3 is TGTGCCAGCAGTTTACTAGGGGTCGGAAACACCATATATTTT. It encodes CASSLLGVGNTIYF.

The J gene is TRBJ1-1, the V gene TRBV11-2, with a possible D match to TRBD1 (5 bases). Germline loops: CDR1 SGHAT, CDR2 FQNNGV. V lost 2 bases and J 4 bases, leaving 11 bases between the germline ends. This CDR3 spans 14 amino acids. CDR3 sequence (DNA): TGTGCCAGCAGCTTAATTAGGGGTCGCACTGAAGCTTTCTTT. This translates into CASSLIRGRTEAFF.

The chain joins TRBV6-1 to TRBJ1-5, with D hard to call. CDR1 is MNHNS, CDR2 SASEGT, per germline. V lost 2 bases and J 6 bases, leaving 23 bases between the germline ends. The CDR3 is 18 residues long. The CDR3 DNA follows: TGTGCCAGCAGTGAAAGGGCGCCTTGGTCTCTTCGGGGTCAGCCCCAGCATTTT. It specifies CASSERAPWSLRGQPQHF.